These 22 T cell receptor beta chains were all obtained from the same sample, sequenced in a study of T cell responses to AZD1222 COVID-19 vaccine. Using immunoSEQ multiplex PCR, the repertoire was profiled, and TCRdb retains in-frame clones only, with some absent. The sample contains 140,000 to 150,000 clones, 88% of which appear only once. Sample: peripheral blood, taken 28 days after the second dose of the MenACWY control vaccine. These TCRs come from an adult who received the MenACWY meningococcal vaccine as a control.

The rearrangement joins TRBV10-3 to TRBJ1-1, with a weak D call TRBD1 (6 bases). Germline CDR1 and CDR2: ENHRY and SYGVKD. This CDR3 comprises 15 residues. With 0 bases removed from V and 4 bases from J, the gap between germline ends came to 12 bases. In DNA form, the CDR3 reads TGTGCCATCAGTGAGTCCGGACAGCTGGGCACTGAAGCTTTCTTT. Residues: CAISESGQLGTEAFF.

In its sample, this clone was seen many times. CDR3 protein: CASSERVQAIRYEQYF. CDR3 DNA sequence: TGTGCCAGCAGTGAAAGGGTGCAGGCAATTCGCTACGAGCAGTACTTC. This chain links TRBV2 with TRBJ2-7; D not certain. Per the germline V gene, CDR1 is SNHLY and CDR2 is FYNNEI. This CDR3 contains 16 residues. The V gene lost 2 bases and the J gene lost 3 bases, with 17 bases spanning the gap.

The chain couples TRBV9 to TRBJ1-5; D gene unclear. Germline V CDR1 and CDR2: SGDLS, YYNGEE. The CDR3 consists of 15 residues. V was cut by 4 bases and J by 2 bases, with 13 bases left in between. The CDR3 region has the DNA TGTGCCAGCAGCCTAGAACCTGGTGGCAATCAGCCCCAGCATTTT. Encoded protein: CASSLEPGGNQPQHF.

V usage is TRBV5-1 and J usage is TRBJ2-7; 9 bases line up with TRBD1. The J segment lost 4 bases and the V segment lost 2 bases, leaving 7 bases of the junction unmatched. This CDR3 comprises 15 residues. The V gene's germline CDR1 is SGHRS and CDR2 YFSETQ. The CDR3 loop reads CASSLGTGSEYEQYF. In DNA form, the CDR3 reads TGCGCCAGCAGCTTAGGGACAGGGTCTGAGTACGAGCAGTACTTC.

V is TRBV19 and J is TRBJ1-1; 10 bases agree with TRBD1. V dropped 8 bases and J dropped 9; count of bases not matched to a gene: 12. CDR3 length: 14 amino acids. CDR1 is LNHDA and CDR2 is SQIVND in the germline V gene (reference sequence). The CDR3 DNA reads TGTGCCAGTGAGAGGGGGACAGGGGTTTGGAAAGCTTTCTTT. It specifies CASERGTGVWKAFF.

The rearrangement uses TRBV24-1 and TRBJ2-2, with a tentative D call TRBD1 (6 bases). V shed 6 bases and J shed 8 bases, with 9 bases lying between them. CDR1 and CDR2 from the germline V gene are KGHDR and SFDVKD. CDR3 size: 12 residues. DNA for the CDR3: TGTGCCACCAGTATTACAGGGGGGGAGCTGTTTTTT. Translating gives CATSITGGELFF.

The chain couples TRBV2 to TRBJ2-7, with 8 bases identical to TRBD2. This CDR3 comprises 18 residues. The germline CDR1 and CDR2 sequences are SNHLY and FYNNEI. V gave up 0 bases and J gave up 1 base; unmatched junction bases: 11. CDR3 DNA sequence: TGTGCCAGCAGTGAAGCCCTCAGCCGCGGGGGGCTTTCCTACGAGCAGTACTTC. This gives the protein CASSEALSRGGLSYEQYF.

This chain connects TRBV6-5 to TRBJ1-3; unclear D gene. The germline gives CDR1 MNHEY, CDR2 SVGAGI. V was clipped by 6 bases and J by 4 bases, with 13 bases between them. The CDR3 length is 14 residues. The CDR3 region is CASSARGGGNTIYF. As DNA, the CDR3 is TGTGCCAGCAGCGCCCGGGGTGGCGGAAACACCATATATTTT.

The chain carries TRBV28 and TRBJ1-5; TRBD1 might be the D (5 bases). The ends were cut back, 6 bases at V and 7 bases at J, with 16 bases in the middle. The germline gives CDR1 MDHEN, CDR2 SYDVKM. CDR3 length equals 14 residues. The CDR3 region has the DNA TGTGCCAGCAGCTATACGACAGACTCACAGCCCCAGCATTTT. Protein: CASSYTTDSQPQHF.

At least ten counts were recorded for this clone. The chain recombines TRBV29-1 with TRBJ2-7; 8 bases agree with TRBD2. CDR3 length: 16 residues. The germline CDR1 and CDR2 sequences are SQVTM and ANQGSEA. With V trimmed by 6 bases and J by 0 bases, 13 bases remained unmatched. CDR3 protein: CSVLRTSGSSSYEQYF. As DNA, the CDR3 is TGCAGCGTCCTCCGCACTAGCGGTTCGAGCTCCTACGAGCAGTACTTC.

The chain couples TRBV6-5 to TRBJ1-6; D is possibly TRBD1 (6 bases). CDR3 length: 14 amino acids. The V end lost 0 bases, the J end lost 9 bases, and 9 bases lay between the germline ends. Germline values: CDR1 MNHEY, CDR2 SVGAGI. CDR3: CASSYSWTVSPLHF. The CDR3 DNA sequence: TGTGCCAGCAGTTACTCATGGACAGTTTCACCCCTCCACTTT.

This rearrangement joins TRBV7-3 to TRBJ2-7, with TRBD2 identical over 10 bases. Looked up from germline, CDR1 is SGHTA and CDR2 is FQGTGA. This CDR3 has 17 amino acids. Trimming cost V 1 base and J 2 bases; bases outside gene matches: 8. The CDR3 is CASSLKTSGNFTYEQYF. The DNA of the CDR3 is TGTGCCAGCAGCTTAAAAACTAGCGGGAACTTTACCTACGAGCAGTACTTC.

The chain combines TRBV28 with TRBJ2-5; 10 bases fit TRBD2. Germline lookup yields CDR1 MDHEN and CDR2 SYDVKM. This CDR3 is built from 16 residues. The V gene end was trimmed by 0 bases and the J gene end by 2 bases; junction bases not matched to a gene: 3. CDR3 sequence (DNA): TGTGCCAGCAGTTTATGGGCTAGCGGGAGTCAAGAGACCCAGTACTTC. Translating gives CASSLWASGSQETQYF.

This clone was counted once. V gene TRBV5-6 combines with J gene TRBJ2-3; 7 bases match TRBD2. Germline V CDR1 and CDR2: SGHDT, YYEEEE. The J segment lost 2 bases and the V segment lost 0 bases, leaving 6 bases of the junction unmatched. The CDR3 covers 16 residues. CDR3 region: CASSLVGGGPTDTQYF. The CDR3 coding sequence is TGTGCCAGCAGCTTGGTTGGGGGGGGACCCACAGATACGCAGTATTTT.

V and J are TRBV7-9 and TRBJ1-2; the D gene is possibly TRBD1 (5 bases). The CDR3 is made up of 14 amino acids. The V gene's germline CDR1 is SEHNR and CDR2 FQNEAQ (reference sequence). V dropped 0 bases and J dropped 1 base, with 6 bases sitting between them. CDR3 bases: TGTGCCAGCAGCTTAGCGCAGGGTAACTATGGCTACACCTTC. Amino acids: CASSLAQGNYGYTF.

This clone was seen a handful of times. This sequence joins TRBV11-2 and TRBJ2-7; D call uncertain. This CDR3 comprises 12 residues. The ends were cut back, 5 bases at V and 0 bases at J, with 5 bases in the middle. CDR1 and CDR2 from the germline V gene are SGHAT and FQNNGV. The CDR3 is CASSPSSYEQYF. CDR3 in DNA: TGTGCCAGCAGCCCCTCCTCCTACGAGCAGTACTTC.

The CDR3 is CASSLGSGSNQPQHF. CDR3 DNA: TGTGCCAGCAGCTTAGGTTCAGGGTCAAATCAGCCCCAGCATTTT. V is TRBV7-9 and J is TRBJ1-5, with a tentative D call TRBD1 (5 bases). Germline V lookup: CDR1 SEHNR, CDR2 FQNEAQ (reference sequence). The CDR3 contains 15 residues. V was clipped by 1 base and J by 4 bases, with 11 bases between them.

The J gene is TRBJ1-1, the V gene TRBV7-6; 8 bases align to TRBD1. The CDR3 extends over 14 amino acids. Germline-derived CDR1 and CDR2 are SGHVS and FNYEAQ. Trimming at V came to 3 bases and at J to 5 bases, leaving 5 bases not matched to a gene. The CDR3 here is CASSLGWTGTEAFF. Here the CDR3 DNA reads TGTGCCAGCAGCTTGGGATGGACAGGGACTGAAGCTTTCTTT.

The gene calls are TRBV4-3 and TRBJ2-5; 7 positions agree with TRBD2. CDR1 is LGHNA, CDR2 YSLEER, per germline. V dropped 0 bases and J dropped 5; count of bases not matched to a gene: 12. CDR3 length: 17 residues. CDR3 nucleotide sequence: TGCGCCAGCAGCCAAGATAAGTTCACGGGGGGTTTGGAGACCCAGTACTTC. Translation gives CASSQDKFTGGLETQYF.

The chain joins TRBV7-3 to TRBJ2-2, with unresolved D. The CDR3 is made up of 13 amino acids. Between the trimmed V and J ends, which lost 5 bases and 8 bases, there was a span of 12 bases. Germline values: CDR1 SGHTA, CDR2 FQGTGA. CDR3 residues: CASSITPSGELFF. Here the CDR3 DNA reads TGTGCCAGCAGCATTACCCCGTCGGGGGAGCTGTTTTTT.

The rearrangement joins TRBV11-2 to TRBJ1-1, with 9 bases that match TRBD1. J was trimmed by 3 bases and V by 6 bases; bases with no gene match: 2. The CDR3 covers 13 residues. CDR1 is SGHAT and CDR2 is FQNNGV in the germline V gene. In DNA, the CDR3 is TGTGCCAGCAGTTGGGACAGGGACACTGAAGCTTTCTTT. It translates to CASSWDRDTEAFF.

The chain's CDR3 is CASSGAGDQETQYF. CDR3 bases: TGCGCCAGCAGCGGAGCGGGGGACCAAGAGACCCAGTACTTC. J is TRBJ2-5 and V is TRBV5-1; 8 nucleotides align to TRBD2. The CDR3 runs 14 residues. From germline, CDR1 is SGHRS and CDR2 YFSETQ. J was trimmed by 0 bases and V by 4 bases; bases with no gene match: 2.